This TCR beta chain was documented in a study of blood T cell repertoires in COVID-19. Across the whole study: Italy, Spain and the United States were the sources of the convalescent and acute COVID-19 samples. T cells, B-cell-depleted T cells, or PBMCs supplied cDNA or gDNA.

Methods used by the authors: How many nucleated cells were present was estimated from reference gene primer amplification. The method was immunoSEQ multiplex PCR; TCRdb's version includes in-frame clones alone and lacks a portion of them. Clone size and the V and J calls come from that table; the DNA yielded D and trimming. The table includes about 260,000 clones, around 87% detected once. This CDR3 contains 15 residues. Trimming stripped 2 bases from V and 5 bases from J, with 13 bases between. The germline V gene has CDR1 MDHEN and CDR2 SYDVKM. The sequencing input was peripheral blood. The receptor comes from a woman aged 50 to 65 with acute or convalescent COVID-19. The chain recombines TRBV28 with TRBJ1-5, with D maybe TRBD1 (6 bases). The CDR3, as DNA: TGTGCCAGCAGTTTAATTTACAGGGTGGATCAGCCCCAGCATTTT. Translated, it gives CASSLIYRVDQPQHF.